This T cell receptor beta chain appears in the sequencing data of a study of T cells in Graves' hyperthyroidism and ophthalmopathy. This clonotype was seen ten or more times. The germline V and J ends were trimmed by 7 bases and 0 bases, with 14 bases remaining between them. This CDR3 has 14 residues. From germline, CDR1 is DFQATT and CDR2 SNEGSKA (reference sequence). RNA transcripts gave rise to amplified TCR beta CDR3 regions. Using the HTBI primer set, a first-round RT-PCR was run on the TCR CDR3. TCRdb fed the multiplex PCR reads into MiXCR, producing one record per CDR3 protein. The profile shows 600,000 to 850,000 distinct CDR3 sequences, around 20% of them singletons.

Sequenced material: blood. The clonotype comes from a woman aged 45-65 years with Graves' hyperthyroidism that later progressed to Graves' ophthalmopathy. The genes are TRBV20-1 and TRBJ2-3; D remains ambiguous. The CDR3 bases are TGCAGTGTAAGACCGTTAACTAGCACAGATACGCAGTATTTT. It yields the protein CSVRPLTSTDTQYF.